These T cell receptor beta chains were read from a single sample in a study of blood T cells in healthy people across ages. In TCRdb, the 5' RACE reads were re-called with MiXCR into one record per CDR3 protein. The profile shows 1.5 million to 2 million distinct CDR3 sequences, 28% of them singletons. The specimen sequenced was blood. The receptor set was obtained from a woman aged 25 to 39 in good health. Each CDR3 is given with its conserved first and last residue. Each record gives: CDR3 DNA, CDR3 protein, J gene, V gene, D gene, clone size. A D gene is named only where the DNA matches it firmly. A row's size may be missing; if present it is once, few, many or a size class.

cdr3_nt: TGCGCCAGCAGCTTCAACTGGGAGACCCAGTACTTC
cdr3_aa: CASSFNWETQYF
j_call: TRBJ2-5
v_call: TRBV11-2
d_call: NA
clone_size: NA

cdr3_nt: TGTGCCAGCAGCCAGCGGCGCCTTAGGGCCAAAAACATTCAGTACTTC
cdr3_aa: CASSQRRLRAKNIQYF
j_call: TRBJ2-4
v_call: TRBV12-3/TRBV12-4
d_call: NA
clone_size: many

cdr3_nt: TGTGCCAGCAGGGACTCGACTGGGGGTACCCAGTACTTC
cdr3_aa: CASRDSTGGTQYF
j_call: TRBJ2-5
v_call: TRBV6-4
d_call: NA
clone_size: NA

cdr3_nt: TGTGCCAGCAGTTTAGAGGTTTTGGGACACGGCGGCTACACCTTC
cdr3_aa: CASSLEVLGHGGYTF
j_call: TRBJ1-2
v_call: TRBV12-3/TRBV12-4
d_call: NA
clone_size: few

cdr3_nt: TGTGCCAGCAGCCCTGAAGGAGGGATTGGTCGTTCCCACGAGCAGTACTTC
cdr3_aa: CASSPEGGIGRSHEQYF
j_call: TRBJ2-7
v_call: TRBV3-1
d_call: NA
clone_size: few

cdr3_nt: TGCAGTACCGTTCTAGCGGGGGACCACTCCTACGAGCAGTACTTC
cdr3_aa: CSTVLAGDHSYEQYF
j_call: TRBJ2-7
v_call: TRBV20-1
d_call: TRBD2
clone_size: few

cdr3_nt: TGTACCAGCAGCTTATTTACAGGGTCGGCCAAAAACATTCAGTACTTC
cdr3_aa: CTSSLFTGSAKNIQYF
j_call: TRBJ2-4
v_call: TRBV5-6
d_call: NA
clone_size: NA

cdr3_nt: TGCAGTGCCTCGAGGACTAGCCAGATTTACAATGAGCAGTTCTTC
cdr3_aa: CSASRTSQIYNEQFF
j_call: TRBJ2-1
v_call: TRBV20-1
d_call: TRBD2
clone_size: NA

cdr3_nt: TGTGCCATCAGTGAGGGGGAGACCTATGGCTACACCTTC
cdr3_aa: CAISEGETYGYTF
j_call: TRBJ1-2
v_call: TRBV10-3
d_call: NA
clone_size: NA

cdr3_nt: TGTGCCATCAGTGAATTTGGGTTACAGGGTCAGCCCCAGCATTTT
cdr3_aa: CAISEFGLQGQPQHF
j_call: TRBJ1-5
v_call: TRBV10-3
d_call: NA
clone_size: few

cdr3_nt: TGCGCCAGCAGCCAAGAAGGGGAGGCTAGCGGGGGGGCATACAATGAGCAGTTCTTC
cdr3_aa: CASSQEGEASGGAYNEQFF
j_call: TRBJ2-1
v_call: TRBV4-1
d_call: TRBD2
clone_size: NA

cdr3_nt: TGCGCCAGCAGCGCGGGACAGGAATCAAGACAGCAGTACTTC
cdr3_aa: CASSAGQESRQQYF
j_call: TRBJ2-5
v_call: TRBV5-1
d_call: TRBD1
clone_size: NA

cdr3_nt: TGCAGTGCCCCTAACACAAATGAGCAGTTCTTC
cdr3_aa: CSAPNTNEQFF
j_call: TRBJ2-1
v_call: TRBV20-1
d_call: NA
clone_size: NA

cdr3_nt: TGTGCCAGCAGCCTCCCCCGACTAGCGGGGGAGGAGACCCAGTACTTC
cdr3_aa: CASSLPRLAGEETQYF
j_call: TRBJ2-5
v_call: TRBV5-5
d_call: TRBD2
clone_size: few

cdr3_nt: TGTGCCAGCAGCCCAGCGGGGAAGCAGTACTTC
cdr3_aa: CASSPAGKQYF
j_call: TRBJ2-7
v_call: TRBV12-3/TRBV12-4
d_call: TRBD2
clone_size: many

cdr3_nt: TGCAGTGCTGCCGCCCGCCCGGACTTGCCCTACAATGAGCAGTTCTTC
cdr3_aa: CSAAARPDLPYNEQFF
j_call: TRBJ2-1
v_call: TRBV20-1
d_call: NA
clone_size: few

cdr3_nt: TGCAGTGCCACTACAATCGACAGTCAAGAGACCCAGTACTTC
cdr3_aa: CSATTIDSQETQYF
j_call: TRBJ2-5
v_call: TRBV20-1
d_call: NA
clone_size: NA

cdr3_nt: TGTGCCACCGGAGGGACTAGCAGTTACAATGAGCAGTTCTTC
cdr3_aa: CATGGTSSYNEQFF
j_call: TRBJ2-1
v_call: TRBV2
d_call: TRBD2
clone_size: NA

cdr3_nt: TGCAGCGCCAAGTCGGACACCCTCTCCTACAATGAGCAGTTCTTC
cdr3_aa: CSAKSDTLSYNEQFF
j_call: TRBJ2-1
v_call: TRBV29-1
d_call: NA
clone_size: few

cdr3_nt: TGCGCCAGCAGCCAAGCCGGGACAGGGTTGAGCTACGAGCAGTACTTC
cdr3_aa: CASSQAGTGLSYEQYF
j_call: TRBJ2-7
v_call: TRBV4-1
d_call: TRBD1
clone_size: many

cdr3_nt: TGTGCCAGCAGTCCTCCGGGGACAGGGCACGAGACCCAGTACTTC
cdr3_aa: CASSPPGTGHETQYF
j_call: TRBJ2-5
v_call: TRBV12-3/TRBV12-4
d_call: TRBD1
clone_size: many

cdr3_nt: TGTGCCAGCAGTTTATACCTAGCGCGGGACAATGAGCAGTTCTTC
cdr3_aa: CASSLYLARDNEQFF
j_call: TRBJ2-1
v_call: TRBV12-3/TRBV12-4
d_call: NA
clone_size: many

cdr3_nt: TGTGCCAGCAGCAGCGACGGACGGGGGAGCCCCTACGAGCAGTACTTC
cdr3_aa: CASSSDGRGSPYEQYF
j_call: TRBJ2-7
v_call: TRBV28
d_call: NA
clone_size: NA

cdr3_nt: TGTGCCAGCAGCCCGGCTGGGATATTCTCCTACAATGAGCAGTTCTTC
cdr3_aa: CASSPAGIFSYNEQFF
j_call: TRBJ2-1
v_call: TRBV5-6
d_call: NA
clone_size: many

cdr3_nt: TGTGCCAGCAGTTACTCTGCCCTCTCTGGGGCCAACGTCCTGACTTTC
cdr3_aa: CASSYSALSGANVLTF
j_call: TRBJ2-6
v_call: TRBV6-2/TRBV6-3
d_call: NA
clone_size: NA

cdr3_nt: TGTGCCACCAGCAGAGGTGCGGGAGGGGTCTCCTACGAGCAGTACTTC
cdr3_aa: CATSRGAGGVSYEQYF
j_call: TRBJ2-7
v_call: TRBV15
d_call: TRBD2
clone_size: many

cdr3_nt: TGCGCCAGCAGCTGGGAAGGGGCGGGATACGAGCAGTACTTC
cdr3_aa: CASSWEGAGYEQYF
j_call: TRBJ2-7
v_call: TRBV5-1
d_call: NA
clone_size: few

cdr3_nt: TGTGCCAGCAGTTCGGGCAGCCGGAGCTATGGCTACACCTTC
cdr3_aa: CASSSGSRSYGYTF
j_call: TRBJ1-2
v_call: TRBV6-2/TRBV6-3
d_call: NA
clone_size: NA

cdr3_nt: TGTGCCAGCAGCCGACGTTTTGGGACAGGAGGCTCCTACGAGCAGTACTTC
cdr3_aa: CASSRRFGTGGSYEQYF
j_call: TRBJ2-7
v_call: TRBV7-2
d_call: TRBD1
clone_size: few

cdr3_nt: TGCAGTGCTGGCAGGGGCGCGACCCCCTACGAGCAGTACTTC
cdr3_aa: CSAGRGATPYEQYF
j_call: TRBJ2-7
v_call: TRBV20-1
d_call: NA
clone_size: NA

cdr3_nt: TGTGCCAGTATAGGCCGAAGCACTGAAGCTTTCTTT
cdr3_aa: CASIGRSTEAFF
j_call: TRBJ1-1
v_call: TRBV19
d_call: NA
clone_size: NA

cdr3_nt: TGCAGTGCTAGAGGAGAAACAGGGACGGTGGTCTTTGATGAGCAGTTCTTC
cdr3_aa: CSARGETGTVVFDEQFF
j_call: TRBJ2-1
v_call: TRBV20-1
d_call: NA
clone_size: NA

cdr3_nt: TGTGCCAGCACCCCACGGCCGAGCTCCTACAATGAGCAGTTCTTC
cdr3_aa: CASTPRPSSYNEQFF
j_call: TRBJ2-1
v_call: TRBV9
d_call: NA
clone_size: many

cdr3_nt: TGTGCCAGCAGCTCCAGGACAGGGCCCAGCACTGAAGCTTTCTTT
cdr3_aa: CASSSRTGPSTEAFF
j_call: TRBJ1-1
v_call: TRBV11-2
d_call: TRBD1
clone_size: NA

cdr3_nt: TGTGCCAGCAGCCAAGATTACGCCTACAATGAGCAGTTCTTC
cdr3_aa: CASSQDYAYNEQFF
j_call: TRBJ2-1
v_call: TRBV3-1
d_call: NA
clone_size: NA

cdr3_nt: TGCAGTGCTGCGACGTCGGGACAGGGCCCCCACGAGCAGTACTTC
cdr3_aa: CSAATSGQGPHEQYF
j_call: TRBJ2-7
v_call: TRBV20-1
d_call: TRBD1
clone_size: NA

cdr3_nt: TGCAGTGCTAGAGTGGACAGAAGGGAGCAGTACTTC
cdr3_aa: CSARVDRREQYF
j_call: TRBJ2-7
v_call: TRBV20-1
d_call: NA
clone_size: NA

cdr3_nt: TGTGCCAGCAGCGCCCAAGCGGACAGCTCCTACAATGAGCAGTTCTTC
cdr3_aa: CASSAQADSSYNEQFF
j_call: TRBJ2-1
v_call: TRBV9
d_call: NA
clone_size: NA

cdr3_nt: TGCGCCAGCAGCTTGGGAACCGGGCTTGTGGCAGATACGCAGTATTTT
cdr3_aa: CASSLGTGLVADTQYF
j_call: TRBJ2-3
v_call: TRBV5-1
d_call: NA
clone_size: few

cdr3_nt: TGTGCCAGCAGCCAAGACGGTCCTAGTTCACTCGGGGAGCTGTTTTTT
cdr3_aa: CASSQDGPSSLGELFF
j_call: TRBJ2-2
v_call: TRBV14
d_call: NA
clone_size: few

cdr3_nt: TGTGCCAGCAGCGTAGCCTTAGGGCTAAACTACGAGCAGTACTTC
cdr3_aa: CASSVALGLNYEQYF
j_call: TRBJ2-7
v_call: TRBV9
d_call: NA
clone_size: many

cdr3_nt: TGTGCCGACAGGCGTGGCCTCGTCGGAGAGACCCAGTACTTC
cdr3_aa: CADRRGLVGETQYF
j_call: TRBJ2-5
v_call: TRBV2
d_call: NA
clone_size: NA

cdr3_nt: TGTGCCACCGGACAGGGGGCGCGTGAGCAGTACTTC
cdr3_aa: CATGQGAREQYF
j_call: TRBJ2-7
v_call: TRBV6-1
d_call: TRBD1
clone_size: many

cdr3_nt: TGCAGTGCTAGGTACAGCGGGGTAAAGCAGTTCTTC
cdr3_aa: CSARYSGVKQFF
j_call: TRBJ2-1
v_call: TRBV20-1
d_call: TRBD2
clone_size: many

cdr3_nt: TGTGCCAGCAGCCTAGGAGCGGGGGGGCAGGCTGAGCAGTTCTTC
cdr3_aa: CASSLGAGGQAEQFF
j_call: TRBJ2-1
v_call: TRBV3-1
d_call: TRBD2
clone_size: NA

cdr3_nt: TGTGCCAGCAGTTTACGGTTATTGAGCTCCTACAATGAGCAGTTCTTC
cdr3_aa: CASSLRLLSSYNEQFF
j_call: TRBJ2-1
v_call: TRBV28
d_call: NA
clone_size: many

cdr3_nt: TGCAGTGCTAGCTTGCCGCGAGGGACTACCTACAATGAGCAGTTCTTC
cdr3_aa: CSASLPRGTTYNEQFF
j_call: TRBJ2-1
v_call: TRBV20-1
d_call: TRBD2
clone_size: NA

cdr3_nt: TGCAGTGCTAGAGATCTTCGCTCTGGGGCCAACGTCCTGACTTTC
cdr3_aa: CSARDLRSGANVLTF
j_call: TRBJ2-6
v_call: TRBV20-1
d_call: NA
clone_size: many

cdr3_nt: TGTGCCAGCAGCCAAGATGGGGGGGGTCCCTACAATGAGCAGTTCTTC
cdr3_aa: CASSQDGGGPYNEQFF
j_call: TRBJ2-1
v_call: TRBV3-1
d_call: TRBD2
clone_size: many

cdr3_nt: TGTGCCAGCAGCCAAGGTCTCGGGGCTAATGGATATACGCAGTATTTT
cdr3_aa: CASSQGLGANGYTQYF
j_call: TRBJ2-3
v_call: TRBV3-1
d_call: NA
clone_size: NA

cdr3_nt: TGTGCCAGCAGCCAAGATGGCCCCGACACTGAAGCTTTCTTT
cdr3_aa: CASSQDGPDTEAFF
j_call: TRBJ1-1
v_call: TRBV3-1
d_call: NA
clone_size: NA

cdr3_nt: TGTGCCAGCAGTGGCCAGGACACTGAAGCTTTCTTT
cdr3_aa: CASSGQDTEAFF
j_call: TRBJ1-1
v_call: TRBV12-3/TRBV12-4
d_call: NA
clone_size: NA

cdr3_nt: TGCAGTGCCCCGGGACAGCCTAGCAATCAGCCCCAGCATTTT
cdr3_aa: CSAPGQPSNQPQHF
j_call: TRBJ1-5
v_call: TRBV20-1
d_call: TRBD1
clone_size: NA

cdr3_nt: TGTGCCAGCAGCTCAGAGGGACAGGTGAACTACGAGCAGTACTTC
cdr3_aa: CASSSEGQVNYEQYF
j_call: TRBJ2-7
v_call: TRBV7-6
d_call: TRBD1
clone_size: NA

cdr3_nt: TGTGCCAGCAGTTTAGAATCAACGGGACTAGCGGGAGAGGTTGAGCAGTACTTC
cdr3_aa: CASSLESTGLAGEVEQYF
j_call: TRBJ2-5
v_call: TRBV6-5
d_call: TRBD2
clone_size: NA

cdr3_nt: TGTGCCAGCAGAGAAGACAGGGGGAAGGTCAATGAGCAGTTCTTC
cdr3_aa: CASREDRGKVNEQFF
j_call: TRBJ2-1
v_call: TRBV6-5
d_call: TRBD1
clone_size: NA